This TCR beta chain appears in the sequencing data of a study of shared clonotypes between healthy human individuals. Study results and limitations: Despite large depth, rarefaction showed incomplete sorted-subset sequencing. Donor clonotype sharing was expected to depend on sequencing depth. Estimated richness values were generally larger in naive subsets than in memory subsets.

V was trimmed by 3 bases and J by 6 bases, leaving 11 bases between them. Germline loops: CDR1 MNHEY, CDR2 SMNVEV (reference sequence). CDR3 length: 14 amino acids. CD8 cells classed as naive were CD45RO-negative and positively selected for CCR7, excluding terminally differentiated effector memory CD45RA+ cells. Profiled with immunoSEQ multiplex PCR; TCRdb holds only in-frame clones, not every one. This repertoire shows just over 2,000,000 clones, just under 95% found once; its top ten account for 1% to 1.3%. On this clone itself: Its target is not known.

J is TRBJ2-2 and V is TRBV27; D assignment may be TRBD1 or TRBD2 (6 bases each). The sequenced sample consisted of naive CD8+ T cells sorted from blood. The clonotype was recovered from a man aged 18 to 29 in good health. The CDR3 DNA reads as TGTGCCAGCAGTTTTATGGGGGGCGCCGGGGAGCTGTTTTTT. Protein sequence: CASSFMGGAGELFF.